This entry lists 32 T cell receptor beta chains sequenced from one sample in a study of cytomegalovirus exposure and HLA in healthy donors. The PCR contained 60 Vbeta and 13 Jbeta primers. This table comes from immunoSEQ multiplex PCR, and its TCRdb copy is limited to in-frame clones, with some not included. Of 100,000 to 150,000 clones in the sample, 75% to 85% are singletons; the top ten hold 1%. Sequencing was performed on PBMCs. The source of these receptors is a man aged 35 to 55 in good health and CMV-seronegative.

The J gene is TRBJ1-2, the V gene TRBV19, with 8 bases aligning to TRBD1. Germline V lookup: CDR1 LNHDA, CDR2 SQIVND (reference sequence). Germline trimming cut 6 bases from V and 3 bases from J; bases unmatched to any gene: 3. This CDR3 has 13 residues. The CDR3 loop is CASSQQGDYGYTF. CDR3 DNA: TGTGCCAGTAGCCAACAGGGGGACTATGGCTACACCTTC.

The chain couples TRBV11-3 to TRBJ2-3; TRBD1 matches 8 bases. V lost 5 bases to trimming and J lost 3 bases; unmatched junction nucleotides: 7. This CDR3 region has 15 residues. Germline values: CDR1 SGHNT, CDR2 YENEEA. The CDR3 bases are TGTGCCAGCAGCGACAGACAGGGGAAGACAGATACGCAGTATTTT. Translating gives CASSDRQGKTDTQYF.

The chain joins TRBV28 to TRBJ1-1; TRBD1 matches 9 bases. The trim removed 5 bases at V and 7 bases at J, leaving 17 bases unmatched. Per the germline V gene, CDR1 is MDHEN and CDR2 is SYDVKM. The CDR3 sequence is 17 residues long. The CDR3 nucleotides read TGTGCCAGCAGTGGCCCGGGACAGGGAGTTCGAGCGGGTGAAGCTTTCTTT. Protein product: CASSGPGQGVRAGEAFF.

This clone was found once. At the DNA level, this CDR3 is encoded by other sequences in the same sample as well. This rearrangement joins TRBV5-1 to TRBJ2-3, with 11 bases fitting TRBD1. The CDR3 loop spans 15 amino acids. V lost 4 bases to trimming and J lost 3 bases; unmatched junction nucleotides: 4. CDR1 is SGHRS and CDR2 is YFSETQ in the germline V gene. The CDR3, as DNA: TGCGCCAGCAGCAGTGGACAGGGGGCTACAGATACGCAGTATTTT. It codes for CASSSGQGATDTQYF.

The chain is built from TRBV25-1 and TRBJ1-1, with D maybe TRBD1 (6 bases). This CDR3 is 15 amino acids long. CDR1 is MGHDK, CDR2 SYGVNS, per germline. Trimming took off 7 bases at V and 2 bases at J, with 17 bases between the two ends. The CDR3 loop is CASNEGGDPNTEAFF. CDR3 bases: TGTGCCAGCAATGAGGGGGGGGATCCTAACACTGAAGCTTTCTTT.

This clone was recorded a few times. The J gene is TRBJ1-1, the V gene TRBV10-3, with D unclear. With 6 bases removed from V and 1 base from J, the gap between germline ends came to 6 bases. The CDR3 contains 12 residues. In germline, CDR1 is ENHRY, CDR2 SYGVKD. The CDR3 is CAISTRNTEAFF. CDR3 sequence (DNA): TGTGCCATCAGCACTAGGAACACTGAAGCTTTCTTT.

The rearrangement uses TRBV6-1 and TRBJ1-3; TRBD1 agrees at 10 bases. The CDR3 extends over 18 amino acids. Germline V gives CDR1 MNHNS, CDR2 SASEGT. Unmatched junction bases numbered 9, after V lost 2 bases and J lost 2 bases. DNA for the CDR3: TGTGCCAGCAGTGAAACTCTACCCGGGACAGGGGCTGGAAACACCATATATTTT. Translation gives CASSETLPGTGAGNTIYF.

CDR3 protein: CASSRREGWDEQFF. As DNA, the CDR3 is TGTGCCAGCAGTCGGCGGGAGGGGTGGGATGAGCAGTTCTTC. The chain carries TRBV7-3 and TRBJ2-1; 9 nucleotides agree with TRBD2. The CDR3 runs 14 residues. With V trimmed by 6 bases and J by 8 bases, 8 bases remained unmatched. The germline V gene has CDR1 SGHTA and CDR2 FQGTGA.

The chain is built from TRBV5-1 and TRBJ1-2, with D possibly being TRBD1 (6 bases). The CDR3 length is 15 residues. Trimming took off 0 bases at V and 4 bases at J, with 13 bases between the two ends. Germline CDR1 reads SGHRS; CDR2 reads YFSETQ. For the CDR3, the DNA is TGCGCCAGCAGCTTGGTCACAGGGTTCGGCTATGGCTACACCTTC. Protein sequence: CASSLVTGFGYGYTF.

Comments on this clone: Germline and junction disagree at one end, which may indicate a read error. The rearrangement links TRBV5-4 to TRBJ2-1; 13 nucleotides match TRBD2. Germline CDR1 is SGHNT and CDR2 is YYREEE (reference sequence). This CDR3 has 16 amino acids. The CDR3 protein is CASNLAGTSGNNEQFF. In DNA, the CDR3 is TGTGCCAGCAACTTGGCCGGGACTAGCGGGAACAATGAGCAGTTCTTC.

The CDR3: CAWRLGLGGYTF. For the CDR3, the DNA is TGTGCCTGGAGGCTGGGACTGGGTGGCTACACCTTC. The rearrangement links TRBV30 to TRBJ1-2; perhaps TRBD1 as D (5 bases). Per the germline V gene, CDR1 is GTSNPN and CDR2 is SVGIG (reference sequence). V lost 3 bases and J 7 bases, leaving 12 bases between the germline ends. The CDR3 is 12 residues long.

The chain combines TRBV19 with TRBJ1-1; unclear D gene. Per the germline V gene, CDR1 is LNHDA and CDR2 is SQIVND (reference sequence). Trimming removed 6 bases from V and 5 bases from J, with 22 bases in between. The CDR3 runs to 16 residues. In DNA, the CDR3 is TGTGCCAGTAGAATCGACCGGGGAGGAGGATATACTGAAGCTTTCTTT. Amino acids: CASRIDRGGGYTEAFF.

The V and J genes are TRBV5-8 and TRBJ1-5, with a weak D call TRBD1 (6 bases). Germline values: CDR1 SGHTS, CDR2 YDEGEE. CDR3 length equals 13 residues. V shed 5 bases and J shed 6 bases, with 12 bases lying between them. CDR3 protein: CASREQGPQPQHF. The CDR3 DNA is TGTGCCAGCAGGGAACAGGGACCTCAGCCCCAGCATTTT.

The gene calls are TRBV19 and TRBJ2-7; 7 nucleotides agree with TRBD2. The junction had 7 bases not matched to a gene; V was cut back by 5 bases and J by 3 bases. The CDR3 length is 14 residues. Germline V gene lookup returns CDR1 LNHDA and CDR2 SQIVND (reference sequence). The CDR3 DNA follows: TGTGCCAGTAGTCCGGTGGGGGGGGTCTACGAGCAGTACTTC. The encoded protein is CASSPVGGVYEQYF.

The gene calls are TRBV4-2 and TRBJ2-2, with 7 nucleotides matching TRBD1. Trimming removed 8 bases from V and 4 bases from J; junction bases left unmatched: 4. Germline CDR1 is LGHNA and CDR2 is YNFKEQ. This CDR3 spans 13 amino acids. The CDR3 here is CASGTEGTGELFF. Here the CDR3 DNA reads TGTGCCAGCGGGACAGAGGGCACCGGGGAGCTGTTTTTT.

This clone has a single count. CDR3 bases: TGTGCCAGCAAGGTGTCCGGGACAGGGACCCTGAACACTGAAGCTTTCTTT. This translates into CASKVSGTGTLNTEAFF. The genes are TRBV6-4 and TRBJ1-1; TRBD1 aligns across 9 bases. The CDR3 sequence is 17 residues long. J lost 0 bases, V lost 7 bases, and 12 bases had no gene match. Per the germline V gene, CDR1 is MRHNA and CDR2 is SNTAGT.

V and J are TRBV15 and TRBJ1-4, with 10 bases that match TRBD1. CDR1 and CDR2 from the germline V gene are LNHNV and YYDKDF (reference sequence). CDR3 size: 18 residues. V gave up 4 bases and J gave up 8 bases; unmatched junction bases: 16. CDR3 in amino acids: CATSKDYPGTGVGEKLFF. Written as DNA, the CDR3 is TGTGCCACCAGCAAAGACTACCCCGGGACAGGGGTGGGAGAAAAACTGTTTTTT. Full variable domain (missing parts from reference TRBV15 and TRBJ1-4): DAMVIQNPRYQVTQFGKPVTLSCSQTLNHNVMYWYQQKSSQAPKLLFHYYDKDFNNEADTPDNFQSRRPNTSFCFLDIRSPGLGDTAMYLCATSKDYPGTGVGEKLFFGSGTQLSVL.

The chain combines TRBV9 with TRBJ2-5; D may be TRBD1 (6 bases). Germline values: CDR1 SGDLS, CDR2 YYNGEE. V shed 0 bases and J shed 3 bases, with 12 bases lying between them. CDR3 length: 15 residues. This CDR3 is CASSVDFRGEETQYF. The CDR3 region has the DNA TGTGCCAGCAGCGTAGATTTCAGGGGCGAAGAGACCCAGTACTTC.

This chain uses TRBV19 with TRBJ2-1; TRBD2 might be the D (6 bases). From germline, CDR1 is LNHDA and CDR2 SQIVND (reference sequence). The V end was cut by 5 bases, the J end by 8 bases, with 13 bases between. This CDR3 has 13 residues. The chain's CDR3 is CASSLLGEDEQFF. As DNA, the CDR3 is TGTGCCAGTAGTCTGTTGGGGGAGGATGAGCAGTTCTTC.

This rearrangement joins TRBV6-6 to TRBJ2-7; weak D call: TRBD2 (5 bases). CDR3 length: 13 amino acids. Trimming stripped 10 bases from V and 2 bases from J, with 15 bases between. CDR1 MNHNY and CDR2 SVGAGI come from the germline V gene (reference sequence). CDR3 sequence reads: CAIKRGDPYEQYF. CDR3 sequence (DNA): TGTGCCATAAAACGGGGAGACCCCTACGAGCAGTACTTC.

The V and J genes are TRBV6-5 and TRBJ2-2, with D possibly being TRBD1 (7 bases). The CDR3 length is 15 residues. Germline V gives CDR1 MNHEY, CDR2 SVGAGI. The V end lost 6 bases, the J end lost 9 bases, and 20 bases lay between the germline ends. The CDR3 is CASRDPGQDYRELFF. For the CDR3, the DNA is TGTGCCAGCAGAGACCCTGGACAGGACTACCGGGAGCTGTTTTTT.

The rearrangement links TRBV6-5 to TRBJ1-2; 8 nucleotides agree with TRBD1. The CDR3 sequence is 15 residues long. Trimming at V came to 6 bases and at J to 0 bases, leaving 6 bases not matched to a gene. The germline gives CDR1 MNHEY, CDR2 SVGAGI. Here the CDR3 DNA reads TGTGCCAGCAGGGCGGGGACAGGCGCTAACTATGGCTACACCTTC. It translates to CASRAGTGANYGYTF.

This sequence joins TRBV29-1 and TRBJ2-7, with D possibly matching TRBD1 (6 bases). CDR3 size: 12 residues. CDR1 SQVTM and CDR2 ANQGSEA come from the germline V gene. Trimming cost V 8 bases and J 2 bases, with 13 bases left between them. CDR3 in amino acids: CSYSGTTYEQYF. CDR3 bases: TGCAGCTATTCAGGGACAACCTACGAGCAGTACTTC.

The rearrangement links TRBV2 to TRBJ1-1; TRBD1 might be the D (5 bases). Germline CDR1 reads SNHLY; CDR2 reads FYNNEI. Between the trimmed V and J ends, which lost 4 bases and 0 bases, there was a span of 9 bases. The CDR3 consists of 14 residues. The CDR3, as DNA: TGTGCCAGCAGTGCGGAACAGGTGAACACTGAAGCTTTCTTT. Translation gives CASSAEQVNTEAFF.

In this sample, this clone turned up a few times. The CDR3 region has the DNA TGCGCCAGCAGCCCTCTGGGCTGGGGGGTGAACACTGAAGCTTTCTTT. Its translation: CASSPLGWGVNTEAFF. The rearrangement links TRBV4-1 to TRBJ1-1; D perhaps matches TRBD1 (5 bases). The CDR3 spans 16 residues. Per the germline V gene, CDR1 is MGHRA and CDR2 is YSYEKL. The V end lost 4 bases, the J end lost 0 bases, and 15 bases lay between the germline ends.

The V call is TRBV11-2, the J call TRBJ1-6; 9 bases are a match to TRBD1. CDR1 and CDR2 from the germline V gene are SGHAT and FQNNGV. The CDR3 consists of 16 residues. J gave up 8 bases and V 1 base, and 6 bases lay outside the gene matches. The CDR3 is CASSLVGQGHDSPLHF. CDR3 sequence (DNA): TGTGCCAGCAGCTTAGTGGGACAGGGACACGATTCACCCCTCCACTTT.

The V gene is TRBV19, the J gene TRBJ1-2; 10 bases fit TRBD1. The CDR3 extends over 14 amino acids. Germline V CDR1 and CDR2: LNHDA, SQIVND (reference sequence). V was pared by 3 bases and J by 8 bases, with 6 bases of the junction left unmatched. The CDR3 DNA sequence: TGTGCCAGTAGTATTCCGGACAGGGGGGACGGCTACACCTTC. It encodes CASSIPDRGDGYTF.

The V call is TRBV14, the J call TRBJ1-2; TRBD1 is a possible D gene (5 bases). Per the germline V gene, CDR1 is SGHDN and CDR2 is FVKESK. The CDR3 spans 16 residues. V lost 4 bases and J lost 4, with 19 bases in between. The CDR3 DNA reads TGTGCCAGCAGCCCCATCGGGGGTGCGCCTGTCTATGGCTACACCTTC. Translated, it gives CASSPIGGAPVYGYTF.

This clone was counted a few times. V is TRBV28 and J is TRBJ1-2; D is uncertain. This CDR3 contains 14 residues. Germline CDR1 MDHEN, CDR2 SYDVKM. Deletions cut 5 bases from V and 7 bases from J, with 17 bases between. The CDR3 coding sequence is TGTGCCAGCAGTCTCGGTGTGGAGGACGGTGGCTACACCTTC. Residues: CASSLGVEDGGYTF.

In nucleotides, the CDR3 is TGTGCCACCTCAGTCCACGCGGGAGCGACAGATACGCAGTATTTT. Translation: CATSVHAGATDTQYF. This rearrangement joins TRBV28 to TRBJ2-3; 7 nucleotides align to TRBD2. V trimming: 10 bases; J trimming: 3 bases; junction bases outside the gene matches: 13. This CDR3 is built from 15 residues. CDR1 is MDHEN and CDR2 is SYDVKM in the germline V gene.

The J gene is TRBJ1-6, the V gene TRBV6-1; D remains unclear. The CDR3 is 14 amino acids. Germline V gene lookup returns CDR1 MNHNS and CDR2 SASEGT. V lost 6 bases, J lost 2 bases, and 8 bases lay in between. CDR3 DNA: TGTGCCAGCAGATTTGAGACCTATAATTCACCCCTCCACTTT. Protein product: CASRFETYNSPLHF.

This chain connects TRBV6-6 to TRBJ1-6; 9 nucleotides line up with TRBD1. V trimming: 6 bases; J trimming: 8 bases; junction bases outside the gene matches: 5. The germline gives CDR1 MNHNY, CDR2 SVGAGI (reference sequence). This CDR3 is 14 amino acids long. The CDR3 region is CASRMTGGDSPLHF. The CDR3 DNA follows: TGTGCCAGCAGAATGACAGGGGGGGATTCACCCCTCCACTTT.